Listed below are T cell receptor beta chains from one sample, sequenced in a study of Ad26.COV2.S vaccination and SARS-CoV-2 variants. This table comes from immunoSEQ multiplex PCR, and its TCRdb copy is limited to in-frame clones, with some not included. This table has around 300,000 clones, 85% to 90% appearing once. The specimen was peripheral blood, collected in a trial of Ad26.COV2.S vaccine versus placebo. The receptors stem from a person aged 18-60 years who received the Ad26.COV2.S COVID-19 vaccine or a placebo. The CDR3 runs from the conserved cysteine through the conserved F or W. A D gene is named only where the DNA matches it firmly. Some rows have no size entry. The others give once, few or many, or a class for an expanded clone.

D gene: TRBD1; V gene: TRBV18; clone size: NA; J gene: TRBJ1-2; CDR3 DNA: TGTGCCAGCTCACGAGCGGACAGGCTTGGCGGCTACACCTTC; CDR3 protein: CASSRADRLGGYTF
D gene: NA; V gene: TRBV4-3; clone size: NA; J gene: TRBJ2-3; CDR3 DNA: TGCGCCAGCAGCCAAGATTTGTGGGAACGCACAGATACGCAGTATTTT; CDR3 protein: CASSQDLWERTDTQYF
D gene: NA; V gene: TRBV5-1; clone size: NA; J gene: TRBJ1-1; CDR3 DNA: TGCGCCAGCAGCGGGATCGTGAACACTGAAGCTTTCTTT; CDR3 protein: CASSGIVNTEAFF
D gene: NA; V gene: TRBV6-2/TRBV6-3; clone size: once; J gene: TRBJ2-3; CDR3 DNA: TGTGCCAGCAGTTACTCGACTCCCCGGACGCAGTATTTT; CDR3 protein: CASSYSTPRTQYF
D gene: NA; V gene: TRBV29-1; clone size: NA; J gene: TRBJ1-5; CDR3 DNA: TGCAGCGTTTTGGTACAGAGCAATCAGCCCCAGCATTTT; CDR3 protein: CSVLVQSNQPQHF
D gene: NA; V gene: TRBV5-1; clone size: NA; J gene: TRBJ1-1; CDR3 DNA: TGCGCCAGCAGCTTGGCCGCGGGCTTGAACACTGAAGCTTTCTTT; CDR3 protein: CASSLAAGLNTEAFF
D gene: TRBD2; V gene: TRBV12-5; clone size: NA; J gene: TRBJ2-7; CDR3 DNA: TGTGCTAGTGGTTTGTTAGCTAGCGGGGGCCCCGAGCAGTACTTC; CDR3 protein: CASGLLASGGPEQYF
D gene: TRBD2; V gene: TRBV25-1; clone size: NA; J gene: TRBJ2-2; CDR3 DNA: TGTGCCAGCAAAATAGCGGGGACTACCGGGGAGCTGTTTTTT; CDR3 protein: CASKIAGTTGELFF
D gene: TRBD1; V gene: TRBV5-5; clone size: few; J gene: TRBJ1-1; CDR3 DNA: TGTGCCAGCAGCTCACGGACCGGACAGGGATCCACTGAAGCTTTCTTT; CDR3 protein: CASSSRTGQGSTEAFF
D gene: TRBD2; V gene: TRBV5-1; clone size: NA; J gene: TRBJ2-1; CDR3 DNA: TGCGCCAGCAGCAAGGGACTAGCGGGGGGATACAATGAGCAGTTCTTC; CDR3 protein: CASSKGLAGGYNEQFF
D gene: NA; V gene: TRBV19; clone size: NA; J gene: TRBJ1-1; CDR3 DNA: TGTGCCAGTAGCGACAGGCGAACCACTGAAGCTTTCTTT; CDR3 protein: CASSDRRTTEAFF
D gene: NA; V gene: TRBV2; clone size: NA; J gene: TRBJ2-2; CDR3 DNA: TGTGCCAGCAGTGAAGCAGGAAACACCGGGGAGCTGTTTTTT; CDR3 protein: CASSEAGNTGELFF
D gene: NA; V gene: TRBV19; clone size: few; J gene: TRBJ2-7; CDR3 DNA: TGTGCCAGTAAATCCTCGCTACGGGACTCCTACGAGCAGTACTTC; CDR3 protein: CASKSSLRDSYEQYF
D gene: NA; V gene: TRBV4-1; clone size: few; J gene: TRBJ1-5; CDR3 DNA: TGCGCCAGCAGCCAAGGTCGGGGACACCCCGATCAGCCCCAGCATTTT; CDR3 protein: CASSQGRGHPDQPQHF
D gene: NA; V gene: TRBV6-6; clone size: NA; J gene: TRBJ2-1; CDR3 DNA: TGTGCTATACTGAGACCGCCTAACAATGAGCAGTTCTTC; CDR3 protein: CAILRPPNNEQFF
D gene: TRBD1; V gene: TRBV6-5; clone size: NA; J gene: TRBJ1-1; CDR3 DNA: TGTGCCAGCATCAAGAGGGGGACAGGGGCTTTCTTT; CDR3 protein: CASIKRGTGAFF
D gene: NA; V gene: TRBV2; clone size: NA; J gene: TRBJ2-1; CDR3 DNA: TGTGCCAGCAGTAATGGGCCCTCAGGGACCATAGAGCAGTTCTTC; CDR3 protein: CASSNGPSGTIEQFF
D gene: NA; V gene: TRBV7-2; clone size: NA; J gene: TRBJ1-2; CDR3 DNA: TGTGCCAGCTTAGGATTTCCGAACTATGGCTACACCTTC; CDR3 protein: CASLGFPNYGYTF
D gene: TRBD1; V gene: TRBV6-2/TRBV6-3; clone size: NA; J gene: TRBJ2-7; CDR3 DNA: TGTGCCAGCAGTTACCGCGGACAGGGGGAGTACGAGCAGTACTTC; CDR3 protein: CASSYRGQGEYEQYF
D gene: TRBD1; V gene: TRBV2; clone size: NA; J gene: TRBJ2-1; CDR3 DNA: TGTGCCAGCAAAGGGACAGTAGGATACAATGAGCAGTTCTTC; CDR3 protein: CASKGTVGYNEQFF
D gene: NA; V gene: TRBV6-5; clone size: NA; J gene: TRBJ2-2; CDR3 DNA: TGTGCCAGCAGTTACAATCAGGGGCGAACCGGGGAGCTGTTTTTT; CDR3 protein: CASSYNQGRTGELFF
D gene: NA; V gene: TRBV7-3; clone size: NA; J gene: TRBJ2-5; CDR3 DNA: TGTGCCAGCAGCTTAGGGGGAGTAGGGGAGACCCAGTACTTC; CDR3 protein: CASSLGGVGETQYF
D gene: NA; V gene: TRBV6-2/TRBV6-3; clone size: NA; J gene: TRBJ2-1; CDR3 DNA: TGTGCCAGCAGTAGCCCCTATTCCTTAACAGGGTACTCCTACAATGAGCAGTTCTTC; CDR3 protein: CASSSPYSLTGYSYNEQFF
D gene: NA; V gene: TRBV7-3; clone size: NA; J gene: TRBJ2-1; CDR3 DNA: TGTGCCAGCAGCCGCGTAGCGGACTCGTCCTACAATGAGCAGTTCTTC; CDR3 protein: CASSRVADSSYNEQFF
D gene: NA; V gene: TRBV20-1; clone size: NA; J gene: TRBJ1-2; CDR3 DNA: TGCAGTGCACAGGAAAACTATGGCTACACCTTC; CDR3 protein: CSAQENYGYTF
D gene: TRBD1; V gene: TRBV6-6; clone size: NA; J gene: TRBJ2-2; CDR3 DNA: TGTGCCAGCAGTTACTTAGGACAGGGGCGTACCGGGGAGCTGTTTTTT; CDR3 protein: CASSYLGQGRTGELFF
D gene: TRBD2; V gene: TRBV24-1; clone size: NA; J gene: TRBJ2-1; CDR3 DNA: TGTGCCACCAGTGACTCCGGGAGGGGAGGTTACAATGAGCAGTTCTTC; CDR3 protein: CATSDSGRGGYNEQFF
D gene: NA; V gene: TRBV7-2; clone size: NA; J gene: TRBJ1-2; CDR3 DNA: TGTGCCAGCAGCGGGCGTGGGGGCTATGGCTACACCTTC; CDR3 protein: CASSGRGGYGYTF
D gene: TRBD1; V gene: TRBV5-1; clone size: NA; J gene: TRBJ1-1; CDR3 DNA: TGCGCCAGCAGCTCAATGGCCGGGACAGGGGGCACTGAAGCTTTCTTT; CDR3 protein: CASSSMAGTGGTEAFF
D gene: TRBD1; V gene: TRBV5-1; clone size: NA; J gene: TRBJ1-1; CDR3 DNA: TGCGCCAGCACTCCCCTGGGAGGGACAGGGGGCCAGAACACTGAAGCTTTCTTT; CDR3 protein: CASTPLGGTGGQNTEAFF
D gene: NA; V gene: TRBV6-6; clone size: NA; J gene: TRBJ1-4; CDR3 DNA: TGTGCCAGCAGTTACGCGATATTCCAGGAAAAACTGTTTTTT; CDR3 protein: CASSYAIFQEKLFF
D gene: TRBD1; V gene: TRBV28; clone size: NA; J gene: TRBJ1-1; CDR3 DNA: TGTGCCAGCAGTTTGGACAGGCGAACTGAAGCTTTCTTT; CDR3 protein: CASSLDRRTEAFF
D gene: TRBD1; V gene: TRBV30; clone size: NA; J gene: TRBJ2-3; CDR3 DNA: TGTGCCTGGAGTCTGACAGGGGGGACAGATACGCAGTATTTT; CDR3 protein: CAWSLTGGTDTQYF
D gene: NA; V gene: TRBV11-3; clone size: NA; J gene: TRBJ2-1; CDR3 DNA: TGTGCCAGCAGCTTAGACTCCGGTTACAATGAGCAGTTCTTC; CDR3 protein: CASSLDSGYNEQFF
D gene: TRBD2; V gene: TRBV29-1; clone size: NA; J gene: TRBJ2-1; CDR3 DNA: TGCAGCGTATTATCGGCGGGGGGGCGGTACAATGAGCAGTTCTTC; CDR3 protein: CSVLSAGGRYNEQFF
D gene: NA; V gene: TRBV18; clone size: NA; J gene: TRBJ2-3; CDR3 DNA: TGTGCCAGCTCACTCGGACTGGAGGCAGATACGCAGTATTTT; CDR3 protein: CASSLGLEADTQYF
D gene: NA; V gene: TRBV2; clone size: NA; J gene: TRBJ2-3; CDR3 DNA: TGTGCCAGCAGTGACAGTAGCACAGATACGCAGTATTTT; CDR3 protein: CASSDSSTDTQYF